Listed below are T cell receptor beta chains from one sample, sequenced in a study of human T cells and chemical hapten exposure. TCRdb reprocessed the RACE reads via MiXCR and lists one record per CDR3 protein. The table includes around 95,000 distinct CDR3 sequences, approximately 10% detected once. The sequencing here drew on whole blood, taken in connection with sensitization to the hapten diphenylcyclopropenone (DPC). These receptor sequences come from a woman aged 55-69 years with alopecia areata. Some clones in this sample may be carry-over from other donors' samples. Both conserved end residues are part of each CDR3. A D gene is named only where the DNA matches it firmly. Clone size is given for some rows only: seen once, a few or many times, or a class if the clone is expanded.

v_call	d_call	clone_size	j_call	cdr3_aa	cdr3_nt
TRBV6-6	TRBD1	many	TRBJ1-6	CASRPGQGPNSPLHF	TGTGCCAGCAGGCCCGGACAGGGGCCCAATTCACCCCTCCACTTT
TRBV6-5	.	.	TRBJ1-2	CASSKLPGVRGANYGYTF	TGTGCCAGCTCGAAGCTCCCGGGTGTCCGGGGAGCTAACTATGGCTACACCTTC
TRBV10-2	.	.	TRBJ1-1	CASSETRGLGTEAFF	TGCGCCAGCAGTGAGACAAGGGGTTTGGGCACTGAAGCTTTCTTT
TRBV5-1	TRBD2	many	TRBJ2-1	CASSPAAGENEQFF	TGCGCCAGCAGCCCGGCGGCGGGAGAGAATGAGCAGTTCTTC
TRBV19	TRBD1	many	TRBJ1-5	CASRFDRGSNQPQHF	TGTGCCAGTAGGTTCGACAGGGGTAGCAATCAGCCCCAGCATTTT
TRBV5-1	.	many	TRBJ1-1	CASSPEGGEVTEAFF	TGCGCCAGCAGCCCCGAGGGGGGCGAGGTCACTGAAGCTTTCTTT
TRBV2	.	many	TRBJ2-1	CASRRAGNSADNEQFF	TGTGCCAGCAGGAGGGCCGGTAATAGCGCAGACAATGAGCAGTTCTTC
TRBV5-1	.	few	TRBJ2-1	CASSYWTAYNEQFF	TGCGCCAGCAGCTATTGGACAGCCTACAATGAGCAGTTCTTC
TRBV10-3	TRBD1	few	TRBJ2-1	CAIRGVTGGWDEQFF	TGTGCCATCAGAGGAGTCACAGGGGGGTGGGATGAGCAGTTCTTC
TRBV6-5	.	many	TRBJ1-2	CASSYSVGASNYGYTF	TGTGCCAGCAGTTACTCGGTCGGCGCCTCTAACTATGGCTACACCTTC
TRBV20-1	TRBD1	.	TRBJ2-2	CSAPGQGAAGELFF	TGCAGTGCCCCGGGGCAGGGGGCCGCCGGGGAGCTGTTTTTT
TRBV6-6	.	few	TRBJ2-1	CASSPVQGNNEQFF	TGTGCCAGCAGCCCCGTACAGGGTAACAATGAGCAGTTCTTC
TRBV10-3	TRBD1	many	TRBJ2-7	CAIGGQGLGEQYF	TGTGCCATCGGGGGACAGGGCCTTGGGGAGCAGTACTTC
TRBV30	.	.	TRBJ1-2	CACLGKGHEYGYTF	TGTGCCTGCCTGGGGAAGGGACATGAATATGGCTACACCTTC
TRBV6-5	.	many	TRBJ1-5	CASSYAPGYQPQHF	TGTGCCAGCAGTTACGCGCCAGGTTATCAGCCCCAGCATTTT
TRBV10-3	.	.	TRBJ2-3	CAISGQAGNTQYF	TGTGCCATCAGTGGGCAGGCGGGAAATACGCAGTATTTT
TRBV7-3	.	many	TRBJ1-1	CASSLGLREVNTEAFF	TGTGCCAGCAGCTTAGGGCTCCGGGAGGTGAACACTGAAGCTTTCTTT
TRBV5-1	.	many	TRBJ2-3	CASSSRPVGDTQYF	TGCGCCAGCAGCTCGCGACCGGTTGGAGATACGCAGTATTTT
TRBV20-1	TRBD1	few	TRBJ1-1	CSARDTLSPLQGVTEAFF	TGCAGTGCTAGAGACACCCTTTCCCCTTTACAGGGGGTCACTGAAGCTTTCTTT
TRBV10-2	.	.	TRBJ1-1	CASSPSLGYTEAFF	TGCGCCAGCAGCCCTTCGTTAGGATACACTGAAGCTTTCTTT
TRBV5-1	TRBD1	many	TRBJ1-1	CASSTGTGDTEAFF	TGCGCCAGCAGTACCGGGACAGGCGACACTGAAGCTTTCTTT
TRBV5-5	TRBD1	few	TRBJ2-7	CASSAQGAAYEQYF	TGTGCCAGCAGCGCCCAGGGGGCGGCCTACGAGCAGTACTTC
TRBV20-1	.	few	TRBJ1-3	CSAREGSNSGNTIYF	TGCAGTGCTAGAGAAGGGAGTAATTCTGGAAACACCATATATTTT
TRBV18	.	few	TRBJ2-7	CASSPSASRIYEHYF	TGTGCCAGCTCACCCTCGGCGTCTAGGATATACGAGCATTACTTC
TRBV7-9	TRBD2	few	TRBJ2-5	CASSVGLAQQETQYF	TGTGCCAGCAGCGTGGGACTAGCGCAACAAGAGACCCAGTACTTC
TRBV2	.	.	TRBJ2-2	CASSEALSVRNTGELFF	TGTGCCAGCAGTGAAGCGTTATCGGTCCGGAACACCGGGGAGCTGTTTTTT
TRBV18	.	many	TRBJ2-7	CASSPQSTGILDEQYF	TGTGCCAGCTCACCACAGTCCACGGGGATCCTGGACGAGCAGTACTTC
TRBV7-8	TRBD1	few	TRBJ1-4	CASSPNPTGFNEKLFF	TGTGCCAGCAGCCCCAACCCGACAGGGTTTAATGAAAAACTGTTTTTT
TRBV10-2	.	many	TRBJ1-1	CASIHFWGATEAFF	TGCGCCAGCATCCATTTCTGGGGGGCCACTGAAGCTTTCTTT
TRBV18	.	many	TRBJ2-5	CASSWAGETQYF	TGTGCCAGCTCCTGGGCTGGAGAGACCCAGTACTTC
TRBV7-9	.	many	TRBJ1-5	CASSPLSSGQPQHF	TGTGCCAGCAGCCCACTATCGTCAGGACAGCCCCAGCATTTT
TRBV4-2	TRBD2	few	TRBJ2-3	CASSQLTGGPDTDTQYF	TGTGCCAGCAGCCAATTGACGGGGGGGCCGGACACAGATACGCAGTATTTT
TRBV3-1	.	many	TRBJ1-2	CASSLTGRAGYGYTF	TGTGCCAGCAGCCTCACCGGGAGGGCAGGCTATGGCTACACCTTC
TRBV4-2	.	many	TRBJ1-2	CASSQDNRDGYTF	TGTGCCAGCAGCCAAGATAACAGGGATGGCTACACCTTC
TRBV4-2	TRBD1	many	TRBJ1-2	CASSQRQGGGYTF	TGTGCCAGCAGCCAAAGACAGGGCGGTGGCTACACCTTC
TRBV20-1	.	few	TRBJ1-2	CSMTGGTGINGYTF	TGCAGTATGACCGGGGGAACAGGGATAAACGGCTACACCTTC
TRBV30	TRBD1	.	TRBJ1-3	CATQGAAGNTIYF	TGTGCCACGCAGGGGGCGGCAGGAAACACCATATATTTT
TRBV6-5	.	few	TRBJ1-1	CASSYSISVGQGNTEVFF	.
TRBV29-1	.	many	TRBJ1-2	CSVVMGGYTF	TGCAGCGTAGTCATGGGTGGCTACACCTTC
TRBV30	TRBD2	few	TRBJ2-2	CAWIQGSGGTGELFF	TGTGCCTGGATTCAAGGGAGCGGGGGGACCGGGGAGCTGTTTTTT
TRBV4-1	.	few	TRBJ1-3	CASSHPQYSNTIYF	TGCGCCAGCAGCCATCCGCAATACTCAAACACCATATATTTT
TRBV6-5	.	.	TRBJ1-5	CASSYLGFQPQHF	TGTGCCAGCAGTTACTTGGGGTTTCAGCCCCAGCATTTT
TRBV5-1	.	few	TRBJ2-1	CASSLEAGTNEQFF	TGCGCCAGCAGCTTGGAGGCAGGAACCAATGAGCAGTTCTTC
TRBV12-3/TRBV12-4	TRBD2	few	TRBJ2-2	CASSFGGLAATGELFF	TGTGCCAGCAGTTTTGGGGGACTAGCGGCCACCGGGGAGCTGTTTTTT
TRBV5-8	TRBD1	many	TRBJ1-2	CASSFVSRGVRGYTF	TGTGCCAGCAGCTTTGTTAGCAGGGGGGTACGTGGCTACACCTTC